The clone carrying this T cell receptor (beta chain) was observed a handful of times. HTBI primers from iRepertoire and Arm-PCR of CDR3 regions yielded the TCR beta libraries. A single record per CDR3 protein comes from TCRdb applying MiXCR to the multiplex PCR reads. The data contain 360,000 or so distinct CDR3 sequences, 12% of them singletons. The time point is: newly diagnosed GD, antithyroid drugs for less than 3 months. The TCR library was made from RNA that had been extracted from PBMCs in TRIzol. Patients were enrolled at an endocrinology department in Xi'an, China. The source of the sample is a study of regulatory T cells in long-lasting Graves disease. This sample was shared with a second study, whose subject was T cells in Graves' hyperthyroidism and ophthalmopathy. That study reports: Stable Graves' hyperthyroidism meant no ophthalmopathy progression within 18 months. Ophthalmopathy and stable hyperthyroidism were told apart by a 13 V-J model.

The receptor was derived from a young woman with Graves disease. The material sequenced was peripheral blood mononuclear cells (PBMCs), taken at new diagnosis, from a patient treated with antithyroid drugs.

In DNA, the CDR3 is TGTGCCAGCAGTGACTCTCCGGACAGGGTGAATGAGCAGTTCTTC. It is translated as CASSDSPDRVNEQFF. The gene calls are TRBV6-4 and TRBJ2-1; 8 positions match TRBD1. J gave up 7 bases and V 0 bases, and 5 bases lay outside the gene matches. Germline lookup yields CDR1 MRHNA and CDR2 SNTAGT. This CDR3 is 15 amino acids long.